The clone carrying this TCR beta chain was picked up one time. The record originates from a study of blood T cell repertoires in COVID-19. At the level of the study: The cDNA or gDNA used as material had been derived from T cells, B-cell-depleted T cells, or PBMCs.

Authors' processing steps: Amplification of reference gene primers provided the estimated nucleated cell counts. TCRdb keeps only in-frame clones here, not all; method: immunoSEQ multiplex PCR. V and J calls and clone size are copied from that table; D and trimming were computed from the DNA. The sample lists about 280,000 clones, 85% seen once, with around 5.5% in the top ten. The CDR3 loop spans 15 amino acids. V was pared by 1 base and J by 1 base, with 3 bases of the junction left unmatched. Germline CDR1 reads SGHNT; CDR2 reads YYREEE (reference sequence). The rearrangement links TRBV5-4 to TRBJ2-7; TRBD1 matches 9 bases. The sequence was collected from a man between 45 and 60 years old with active or convalescent COVID-19. Material for sequencing was peripheral blood. CDR3 amino acids: CASSLFGQGSYEQYF. The CDR3 nucleotides read TGTGCCAGCAGCTTGTTTGGACAGGGGTCCTACGAGCAGTACTTC.